The next 22 T cell receptor beta chains were all read from a single sample in a study of cytomegalovirus exposure and HLA in healthy donors. PCR employed 60 Vbeta and 13 Jbeta primers. Profiled with immunoSEQ multiplex PCR; TCRdb holds only in-frame clones, not every one. The sample yields around 200,000 clones, around three quarters seen once. Sequencing used PBMCs. The receptors come from a man aged 25 to 40 in good health and CMV-seronegative.

The chain joins TRBV30 to TRBJ1-1; maybe TRBD1 (6 bases). Deletions cut 0 bases from V and 1 base from J, with 6 bases between. This CDR3 is built from 13 residues. Germline lookup yields CDR1 GTSNPN and CDR2 SVGIG (reference sequence). The CDR3 loop reads CAWSVQGNTEAFF. DNA for the CDR3: TGTGCCTGGAGTGTACAGGGGAACACTGAAGCTTTCTTT.

In its sample, this clone was seen a few times. The chain links TRBV29-1 to TRBJ2-6; 7 bases agree with TRBD2. The CDR3 runs 17 residues. With 4 bases clipped from V and 0 bases from J, the junction kept 9 bases outside the gene matches. Germline values: CDR1 SQVTM, CDR2 ANQGSEA. The CDR3 nucleotides read TGCAGCGTTGGGGAGGGCCCCAACCTCTCTGGGGCCAACGTCCTGACTTTC. Its translation is CSVGEGPNLSGANVLTF.

The chain couples TRBV4-1 to TRBJ2-2; D is perhaps TRBD2 (5 bases). CDR1 MGHRA and CDR2 YSYEKL come from the germline V gene. V lost 0 bases, J lost 4 bases, and 12 bases lay in between. The CDR3 has 16 amino acids. For the CDR3, the DNA is TGCGCCAGCAGCCAAGATGGGAGCCCAGTCACCGGGGAGCTGTTTTTT. It specifies CASSQDGSPVTGELFF.

The chain has TRBV19 and TRBJ2-2, with TRBD1 identical over 8 bases. The CDR3 spans 16 residues. The germline V gene has CDR1 LNHDA and CDR2 SQIVND (reference sequence). With V trimmed by 3 bases and J by 3 bases, 6 bases remained unmatched. This chain's CDR3 is CASSIRVTGDTGELFF. DNA of the CDR3: TGTGCCAGTAGTATTAGAGTGACAGGGGACACCGGGGAGCTGTTTTTT.

The chain uses TRBV10-3 and TRBJ2-7; TRBD2 matches at 10 bases. Trimming cost V 0 bases and J 4 bases; bases outside gene matches: 3. The CDR3 loop spans 15 amino acids. Germline values: CDR1 ENHRY, CDR2 SYGVKD. In DNA form, the CDR3 reads TGTGCCATCAGTGAGTCCGCTAGCGGGAGTTACGAGCAGTACTTC. This gives the protein CAISESASGSYEQYF.

This clone was observed a handful of times. The chain is built from TRBV2 and TRBJ2-3; 8 nucleotides line up with TRBD2. The CDR3 loop spans 15 amino acids. J lost 0 bases, V lost 5 bases, and 4 bases had no gene match. The germline V gene has CDR1 SNHLY and CDR2 FYNNEI. The DNA of the CDR3 is TGTGCCAGCAGTACCCGACTAGCGAGCACAGATACGCAGTATTTT. Amino acid sequence: CASSTRLASTDTQYF.

J is TRBJ2-2 and V is TRBV2; the D gene is possibly TRBD2 (5 bases). Per the germline V gene, CDR1 is SNHLY and CDR2 is FYNNEI. Trimming shortened V by 4 bases and J by 6 bases, and 15 bases separated the two germline ends. This CDR3 comprises 15 residues. The CDR3 DNA reads as TGTGCCAGCAGTGGAGCGCTGAGGGCCTCCGGGGAGCTGTTTTTT. Translating gives CASSGALRASGELFF.

The chain has TRBV7-9 and TRBJ1-3; TRBD1 aligns across 7 bases. The CDR3 length is 16 residues. Germline V gene lookup returns CDR1 SEHNR and CDR2 FQNEAQ (reference sequence). Trimming cost V 8 bases and J 3 bases; bases outside gene matches: 13. CDR3 DNA: TGTGCCAGCGTCCCCGGAATAGGGGGCCGTGGAAACACCATATATTTT. As protein: CASVPGIGGRGNTIYF.

V is TRBV2 and J is TRBJ2-7; a weak D match, TRBD2 (5 bases). The V and J ends lost 1 base and 7 bases respectively, with 11 bases between them. The CDR3 length is 13 residues. Looked up from germline, CDR1 is SNHLY and CDR2 is FYNNEI. The CDR3 region is CASSEVATGEQYF. DNA of the CDR3: TGTGCCAGCAGTGAAGTCGCCACGGGAGAGCAGTACTTC.

This clone was seen a few times. The chain joins TRBV7-9 to TRBJ2-7, with D perhaps TRBD2 (6 bases). This CDR3 is built from 15 residues. Trimming stripped 5 bases from V and 3 bases from J, with 17 bases between. The germline V gene encodes CDR1 SEHNR and CDR2 FQNEAQ (reference sequence). The CDR3 is CASSPTGGLIYEQYF. The CDR3 DNA is TGTGCCAGCAGCCCCACCGGAGGGTTGATCTACGAGCAGTACTTC.

This clone was seen more than once but under ten times. V usage is TRBV10-3 and J usage is TRBJ1-5; D gene unclear. This CDR3 has 16 amino acids. V lost 3 bases and J lost 0, with 12 bases in between. The V gene's germline CDR1 is ENHRY and CDR2 SYGVKD. CDR3 in amino acids: CAISDPSMHSNQPQHF. CDR3 sequence (DNA): TGTGCCATCAGTGATCCTAGCATGCATAGCAATCAGCCCCAGCATTTT.

The chain recombines TRBV9 with TRBJ1-1, with D possibly TRBD1 on 5 matching bases. V gave up 0 bases and J gave up 1 base, with 7 bases separating them. Per germline, CDR1 SGDLS and CDR2 YYNGEE. The CDR3 loop spans 14 amino acids. The CDR3 DNA reads as TGTGCCAGCAGCGTAGGCGGACAGAACACTGAAGCTTTCTTT. Translating it yields CASSVGGQNTEAFF. The entire variable domain, with the rest obtained from reference TRBV9 and TRBJ1-1, is as follows: DSGVTQTPKHLITATGQRVTLRCSPRSGDLSVYWYQQSLDQGLQFLIQYYNGEERAKGNILERFSAQQFPDLHSELNLSSLELGDSALYFCASSVGGQNTEAFFGQGTRLTVV.

This rearrangement joins TRBV7-6 to TRBJ2-5, with no clear D. This CDR3 is built from 14 residues. Trimming removed 1 base from V and 3 bases from J, with 9 bases in between. The germline V gene encodes CDR1 SGHVS and CDR2 FNYEAQ. The CDR3 loop reads CASSLESREETQYF. CDR3 nucleotides: TGTGCCAGCAGCTTAGAGTCCCGGGAAGAGACCCAGTACTTC.

The chain carries TRBV7-9 and TRBJ2-7; 11 nucleotides line up with TRBD2. In germline, CDR1 is SEHNR, CDR2 FQNEAQ (reference sequence). V lost 1 base to trimming and J lost 2 bases; unmatched junction nucleotides: 4. This CDR3 has 16 residues. Here the CDR3 reads CASSLESGLAAYEQYF. Written as DNA, the CDR3 is TGTGCCAGCAGCTTAGAATCGGGACTAGCGGCCTACGAGCAGTACTTC.

The V and J genes are TRBV19 and TRBJ2-7; 8 bases align to TRBD2. This CDR3 contains 15 residues. Germline V gives CDR1 LNHDA, CDR2 SQIVND (reference sequence). V shed 6 bases, J shed 3 bases, and the junction held 10 bases outside the gene matches. The CDR3, as DNA: TGTGCCAGTAGCATCCGGCGGGAGGTGCTCTACGAGCAGTACTTC. Its translation is CASSIRREVLYEQYF.

The rearrangement joins TRBV19 to TRBJ1-2, with 8 bases that match TRBD1. CDR1 is LNHDA, CDR2 SQIVND, per germline (reference sequence). This CDR3 contains 15 residues. Germline trimming cut 7 bases from V and 4 bases from J; bases unmatched to any gene: 11. CDR3 sequence reads: CASTAQTGASYGYTF. Here the CDR3 DNA reads TGTGCCAGTACGGCACAGACAGGGGCGTCCTATGGCTACACCTTC.

This chain joins TRBV2 and TRBJ1-5; no clear D gene. The germline gives CDR1 SNHLY, CDR2 FYNNEI. CDR3 size: 13 residues. V was trimmed by 0 bases and J by 9 bases, leaving 9 bases between them. The CDR3 loop is CASSEAGLGPQHF. The DNA for the CDR3 is TGTGCCAGCAGTGAAGCGGGCCTGGGGCCCCAGCATTTT.

This clone appeared once. The chain recombines TRBV10-3 with TRBJ2-5, with D possibly TRBD1 on 6 matching bases. V lost 2 bases, J lost 4 bases, and 11 bases lay in between. Germline V CDR1 and CDR2: ENHRY, SYGVKD. The CDR3 runs 14 residues. The CDR3 spells CAISEMAGVETQYF. The CDR3 nucleotides are TGTGCCATCAGTGAGATGGCAGGGGTAGAGACCCAGTACTTC.

The rearrangement uses TRBV7-9 and TRBJ2-7, with a possible D match to TRBD1 (5 bases). CDR3 length: 13 residues. The germline V and J ends were trimmed by 3 bases and 6 bases, with 12 bases remaining between them. The germline CDR1 and CDR2 sequences are SEHNR and FQNEAQ (reference sequence). The CDR3 region is CASSLSGFSEQYF. The CDR3 region has the DNA TGTGCCAGCAGCTTGTCAGGGTTCAGCGAGCAGTACTTC.

V and J are TRBV19 and TRBJ2-7, with D possibly TRBD2 on 6 matching bases. The V end lost 5 bases, the J end lost 1 base, and 9 bases lay between the germline ends. CDR3 length: 13 residues. CDR1 is LNHDA, CDR2 SQIVND, per germline (reference sequence). CDR3 nucleotide sequence: TGTGCCAGTAGTGCGGGGTTATCCTACGAGCAGTACTTC. This gives the protein CASSAGLSYEQYF.

The J gene is TRBJ2-1, the V gene TRBV13; TRBD2 matches at 8 bases. After removal of 1 base from V and 0 bases from J, the junction contained 8 bases not matched to a gene. This CDR3 region has 18 residues. The V gene's germline CDR1 is PRHDT and CDR2 FYEKMQ (reference sequence). The CDR3 sequence is CASSLAYSGRPSYNEQFF. CDR3 in DNA: TGTGCCAGCAGCTTAGCTTACAGCGGGAGACCCTCCTACAATGAGCAGTTCTTC.

The rearrangement links TRBV19 to TRBJ1-1; 9 bases map to TRBD1. The CDR3 has 16 amino acids. The germline CDR1 and CDR2 sequences are LNHDA and SQIVND (reference sequence). The ends lost 6 bases at V and 4 bases at J; junction bases unmatched: 12. The CDR3 reads CASRTGDRAVSTEAFF. CDR3 nucleotide sequence: TGTGCCAGTAGAACCGGGGACAGGGCCGTTTCCACTGAAGCTTTCTTT.